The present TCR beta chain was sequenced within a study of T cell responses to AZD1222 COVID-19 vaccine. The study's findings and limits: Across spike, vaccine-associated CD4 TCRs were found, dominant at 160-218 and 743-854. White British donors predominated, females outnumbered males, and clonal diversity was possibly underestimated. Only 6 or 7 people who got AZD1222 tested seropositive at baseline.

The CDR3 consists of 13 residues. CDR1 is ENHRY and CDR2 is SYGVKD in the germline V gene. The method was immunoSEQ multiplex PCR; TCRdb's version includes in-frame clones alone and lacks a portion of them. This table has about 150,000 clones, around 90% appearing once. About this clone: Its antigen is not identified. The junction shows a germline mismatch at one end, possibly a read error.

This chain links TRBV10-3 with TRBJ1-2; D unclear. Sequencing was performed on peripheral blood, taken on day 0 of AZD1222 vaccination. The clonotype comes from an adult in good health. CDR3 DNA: TGTGCCACCAGTCCCACGGGAGTTGATGGCTACACCTTC. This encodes CATSPTGVDGYTF.